The 16 T cell receptor beta chains given below trace back to one sample, sequenced in a study of T cell repertoires in cytomegalovirus infection. TCRdb called the reads again in MiXCR, with one record for every CDR3 protein. The profile shows about 920,000 distinct CDR3 sequences, approximately 31% of them singletons. Their antigens remain unidentified. The specimen comprised cultured CD8+ T cells from PBMCs, sampled from culture after CMV antigen stimulation. The source is a human donor in good health (CMV status not recorded). Some clones in this sample may be carry-over from other donors' samples.

The chain has TRBV7-9 and TRBJ2-1; weak D call: TRBD1 (6 bases). The CDR3 runs 13 residues. Looked up from germline, CDR1 is SEHNR and CDR2 is FQNEAQ (reference sequence). V was clipped by 4 bases and J by 5 bases, with 9 bases between them. This CDR3 reads CASSSRGDNEQFF. The DNA of the CDR3 is TGTGCCAGCAGCTCCAGGGGAGACAATGAGCAGTTCTTC.

The sample holds a few counts of this clonotype. The rearrangement uses TRBV7-8 and TRBJ2-1; 12 nucleotides align to TRBD2. With V trimmed by 4 bases and J by 8 bases, 6 bases remained unmatched. This CDR3 comprises 15 residues. The V gene's germline CDR1 is SGHVS and CDR2 FQNEAQ. The CDR3 loop reads CASSSLAGGPYEQFF. As DNA, the CDR3 is TGTGCCAGCAGCTCTCTAGCGGGGGGGCCCTATGAGCAGTTCTTC.

CDR3 DNA sequence: TGTGCCAGCAGTCAAGGCCCATATGCCGGGACATACGGCTATGGCTACACCTTC. This gives the protein CASSQGPYAGTYGYGYTF. The chain carries TRBV5-6 and TRBJ1-2, with D possibly matching TRBD1 (6 bases). This CDR3 comprises 18 residues. Germline-derived CDR1 and CDR2 are SGHDT and YYEEEE. Trimming pared 5 bases from V and 4 bases from J, leaving 27 bases between.

The rearrangement uses TRBV9 and TRBJ2-1, with TRBD2 as a possible D gene (7 bases). The CDR3 is 14 residues long. CDR1 and CDR2 (germline): SGDLS, YYNGEE. Trimming cost V 4 bases and J 5 bases, with 13 bases left between them. As DNA, the CDR3 is TGTGCCAGCAGCCCCGGGGGGCCCCACAATGAGCAGTTCTTC. This codes for CASSPGGPHNEQFF.

The chain employs TRBV28 and TRBJ2-3; 9 bases agree with TRBD2. The V segment lost 6 bases and the J segment 1 base; nucleotides outside the gene matches: 14. This CDR3 is built from 18 residues. Germline CDR1 reads MDHEN; CDR2 reads SYDVKM. The CDR3 protein is CASSFPSSGALGTDTQYF. The CDR3, as DNA: TGTGCCAGCAGCTTTCCGTCTAGCGGGGCCTTGGGCACAGATACGCAGTATTTT.

V usage is TRBV25-1 and J usage is TRBJ1-2, with 9 positions matching TRBD1. Germline V CDR1 and CDR2: MGHDK, SYGVNS. The CDR3 is 15 residues long. V lost 6 bases, J lost 4 bases, and 9 bases stayed unmatched. The CDR3 bases are TGTGCCAGCAGCGGTACAGGGGGCGACATCTATGGCTACACCTTC. Amino acids: CASSGTGGDIYGYTF.

This clonotype was counted a single time. A clone one base away is much larger, so this may be a read error. The chain uses TRBV7-2 and TRBJ1-5; 7 positions agree with TRBD2. The J call may be incorrect, as the DNA end agrees better with TRBJ2-3. The CDR3 covers 14 residues. Germline V gene lookup returns CDR1 SGHTA and CDR2 FQGNSA. CDR3 sequence (DNA): TGTGCCAGCAGCTTCACGACTAGCAATCAGCCCCAGTATTTT. It codes for CASSFTTSNQPQYF.

At least ten counts were recorded for this clonotype. This CDR3 is CASSLRGGRETQYF. As DNA, the CDR3 is TGTGCCAGCAGTTTGCGGGGGGGCCGTGAGACCCAGTACTTC. The rearrangement uses TRBV12-3 or TRBV12-4 and TRBJ2-5; 9 bases are a match to TRBD2. V lost 3 bases to trimming and J lost 5 bases; unmatched junction nucleotides: 4. The CDR3 is 14 amino acids.

This clonotype was recorded many times. This rearrangement joins TRBV27 to TRBJ2-7; the D gene could be TRBD1 or TRBD2 (5 bases each). With 6 bases removed from V and 0 bases from J, the gap between germline ends came to 9 bases. The germline gives CDR1 MNHEY, CDR2 SMNVEV (reference sequence). This CDR3 spans 13 amino acids. This chain's CDR3 is CASSPGTSYEQYV. CDR3 in DNA: TGTGCCAGCAGCCCGGGGACCTCCTACGAGCAGTACGTC.

This chain links TRBV25-1 with TRBJ1-2, with TRBD1 as a possible D gene (5 bases). Trimming took off 11 bases at V and 0 bases at J, with 7 bases between the two ends. Germline CDR1 MGHDK, CDR2 SYGVNS. CDR3 length: 11 amino acids. CDR3 in amino acids: CAVQANYGYTF. For the CDR3, the DNA is TGTGCCGTACAGGCTAACTATGGCTACACCTTC.

This clonotype was seen a few times. This sequence joins TRBV4-1 and TRBJ2-1; no clear D. Trimming removed 0 bases at V and 2 bases at J, with 8 bases between. The CDR3 spans 15 residues. Per the germline V gene, CDR1 is MGHRA and CDR2 is YSYEKL. The CDR3 reads CASSQETPTYNEQFF. Written as DNA, the CDR3 is TGCGCCAGCAGCCAAGAAACACCCACCTACAATGAGCAGTTCTTC.

This clonotype was recorded once. This CDR3 is CASSQGFPRALQETQYF. The CDR3 DNA is TGCGCCAGCAGCCAGGGTTTCCCGAGGGCTCTCCAAGAGACCCAGTACTTC. V gene TRBV4-1 combines with J gene TRBJ2-5; perhaps TRBD2 as D (5 bases). Looked up from germline, CDR1 is MGHRA and CDR2 is YSYEKL. V shed 3 bases and J shed 1 base, with 18 bases lying between them. The CDR3 extends over 17 amino acids.

The V and J genes are TRBV13 and TRBJ2-4; 7 bases agree with TRBD1. V shed 4 bases and J 2 bases; nucleotides not matched to a gene: 8. Germline V gene data show CDR1 as PRHDT and CDR2 as FYEKMQ (reference sequence). This CDR3 has 16 residues. CDR3 amino acids: CASSSPDRAPKNIQYF. In nucleotides, the CDR3 is TGTGCCAGCAGCTCTCCCGACAGGGCCCCCAAAAACATTCAGTACTTC.

This chain joins TRBV2 and TRBJ2-3, with 11 bases fitting TRBD2. Germline lookup yields CDR1 SNHLY and CDR2 FYNNEI. The CDR3 runs 17 residues. J gave up 0 bases and V 6 bases, and 8 bases lay outside the gene matches. As DNA, the CDR3 is TGTGCCAGCAGGCTAGCGGGGGGCGTACTGAGCACAGATACGCAGTATTTT. It encodes CASRLAGGVLSTDTQYF.

This clonotype was seen only a few times. The rearrangement joins TRBV10-3 to TRBJ1-6; possibly TRBD1 for D (5 bases). CDR3 length: 15 residues. Per the germline V gene, CDR1 is ENHRY and CDR2 is SYGVKD. V was cut by 4 bases and J by 5 bases, with 12 bases left in between. The CDR3 reads CAISVRTRDNSPLHF. CDR3 bases: TGTGCCATCAGTGTAAGGACAAGAGATAATTCACCCCTCCACTTT.

This clonotype was detected a few times. This chain uses TRBV6-1 with TRBJ1-1; a weak D match, TRBD1 (6 bases). The CDR3 is made up of 16 amino acids. Germline lookup yields CDR1 MNHNS and CDR2 SASEGT. The V gene lost 2 bases and the J gene lost 7 bases, with 20 bases spanning the gap. The CDR3 region has the DNA TGTGCCAGCAGTGAACCCAGGACAGTCGGTTTGGGTGAAGCTTTCTTT. It specifies CASSEPRTVGLGEAFF.